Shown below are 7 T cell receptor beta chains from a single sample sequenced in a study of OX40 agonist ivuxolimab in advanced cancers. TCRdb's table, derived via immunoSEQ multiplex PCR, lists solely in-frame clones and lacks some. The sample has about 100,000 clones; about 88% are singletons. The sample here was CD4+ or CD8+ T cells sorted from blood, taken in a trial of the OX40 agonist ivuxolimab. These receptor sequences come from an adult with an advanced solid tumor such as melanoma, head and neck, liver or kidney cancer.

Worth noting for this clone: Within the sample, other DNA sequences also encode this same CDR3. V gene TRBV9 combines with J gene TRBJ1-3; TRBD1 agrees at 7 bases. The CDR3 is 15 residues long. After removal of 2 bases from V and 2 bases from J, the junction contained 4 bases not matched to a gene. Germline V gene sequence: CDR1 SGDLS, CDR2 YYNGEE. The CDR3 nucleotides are TGTGCCAGCAGCGTCGCCCAGGGGGCTGGAAACACCATATATTTT. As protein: CASSVAQGAGNTIYF.

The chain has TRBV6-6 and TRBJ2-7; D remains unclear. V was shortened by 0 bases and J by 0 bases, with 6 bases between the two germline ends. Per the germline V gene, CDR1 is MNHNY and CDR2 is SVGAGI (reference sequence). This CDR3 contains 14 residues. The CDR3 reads CASSYSQDSYEQYF. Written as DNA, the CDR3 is TGTGCCAGCAGTTACTCCCAGGACTCCTACGAGCAGTACTTC.

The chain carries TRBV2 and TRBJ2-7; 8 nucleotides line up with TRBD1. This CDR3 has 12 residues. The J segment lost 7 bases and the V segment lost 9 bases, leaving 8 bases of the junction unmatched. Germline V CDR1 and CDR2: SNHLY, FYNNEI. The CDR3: CASSTGAGEQYF. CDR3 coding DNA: TGTGCCAGTTCGACAGGGGCAGGGGAGCAGTACTTC.

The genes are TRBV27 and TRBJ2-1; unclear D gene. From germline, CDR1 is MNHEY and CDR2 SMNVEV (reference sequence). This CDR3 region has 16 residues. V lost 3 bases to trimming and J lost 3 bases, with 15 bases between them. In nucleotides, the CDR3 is TGTGCCAGCAGTTTTTTCTCGGGTCTGGACTACAATGAGCAGTTCTTC. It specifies CASSFFSGLDYNEQFF.

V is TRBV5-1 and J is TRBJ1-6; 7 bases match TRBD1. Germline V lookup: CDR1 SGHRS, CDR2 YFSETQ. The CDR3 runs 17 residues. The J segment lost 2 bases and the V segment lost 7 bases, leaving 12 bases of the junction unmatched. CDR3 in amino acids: CASQGGFGVPYNSPLHF. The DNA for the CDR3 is TGCGCCAGCCAAGGGGGCTTTGGGGTGCCCTATAATTCACCCCTCCACTTT.

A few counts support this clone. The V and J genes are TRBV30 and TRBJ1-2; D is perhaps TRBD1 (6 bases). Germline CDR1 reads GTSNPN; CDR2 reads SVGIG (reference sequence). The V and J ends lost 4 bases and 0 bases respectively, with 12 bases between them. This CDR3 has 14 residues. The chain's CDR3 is CAWTRDTSNYGYTF. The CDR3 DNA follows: TGTGCCTGGACTCGGGACACTTCTAACTATGGCTACACCTTC.

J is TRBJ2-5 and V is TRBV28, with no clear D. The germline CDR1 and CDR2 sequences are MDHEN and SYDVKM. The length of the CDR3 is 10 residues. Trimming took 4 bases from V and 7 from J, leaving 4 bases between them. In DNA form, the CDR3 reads TGTGCCAGCAGTTCCGGGACCCAGTACTTC. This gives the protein CASSSGTQYF.